This T cell receptor beta chain was captured by sequencing in a study of blood T cell repertoires in COVID-19. This CDR3 is built from 13 residues. Using immunoSEQ multiplex PCR, the repertoire was profiled, and TCRdb retains in-frame clones only, with some absent. The data hold 200,000 to 250,000 clones, with 80% to 90% observed a single time. This receptor was identified in a woman aged 50 to 60 with active or convalescent COVID-19. The specimen was peripheral blood. The chain uses TRBV21-1 and TRBJ1-1. TRBV21-1 is a pseudogene segment. The CDR3 region is CASSGGSGSEAFF. As DNA, the CDR3 is TGTGCCAGCAGCGGCGGGTCGGGATCTGAAGCTTTCTTT.